These 24 T cell receptor beta chains came from one sample sequenced in a study of graft-versus-host responses after intestinal transplantation. What these receptors recognize is not known. Method: immunoSEQ multiplex PCR; TCRdb's copy keeps in-frame clones and lacks some. Among about 61,000 clones listed, around 93% were seen once. The sample here was unstimulated CD4+ T cells sorted from spleen or lymph node cells, taken before transplant. Source of these receptors: a human donor who was the organ donor for an intestinal transplant.

This chain uses TRBV5-1 with TRBJ2-1; D is unclear. The V and J ends lost 0 bases and 8 bases respectively, with 3 bases between them. Per germline, CDR1 SGHRS and CDR2 YFSETQ. This CDR3 spans 11 amino acids. This chain's CDR3 is CASSLDYEQFF. The CDR3 bases are TGCGCCAGCAGCTTGGACTATGAGCAGTTCTTC.

As concerns this clone: At one end the junction does not follow the germline gene, possibly because of a read error. The chain has TRBV6-6 and TRBJ2-4; D is unclear. Germline values: CDR1 MNHNY, CDR2 SVGAGI (reference sequence). There are 13 residues in the CDR3. The CDR3 protein is CASSYSARGTKFF. The CDR3 DNA follows: TGTGCCAGCAGTTACTCAGCTCGCGGAACAAAATTCTTC.

This sequence joins TRBV11-3 and TRBJ1-1, with D maybe TRBD1 (6 bases). V was trimmed by 5 bases and J by 0 bases, leaving 10 bases between them. In germline, CDR1 is SGHNT, CDR2 YENEEA. The CDR3 contains 14 residues. The CDR3 spells CASSAQGMNTEAFF. DNA for the CDR3: TGTGCCAGCAGCGCACAGGGCATGAACACTGAAGCTTTCTTT.

The chain links TRBV18 to TRBJ1-1; 8 nucleotides line up with TRBD1. The CDR3 sequence is 15 residues long. J gave up 5 bases and V 3 bases, and 8 bases lay outside the gene matches. Germline V gives CDR1 KGHSH, CDR2 LQKENI. Here the CDR3 DNA reads TGTGCCAGCTCACCGTCACAGGGGGTGGTTACTGAAGCTTTCTTT. Amino acids: CASSPSQGVVTEAFF. The entire variable domain, with the rest obtained from reference TRBV18 and TRBJ1-1, is as follows: NAGVMQNPRHLVRRRGQEARLRCSPMKGHSHVYWYRQLPEEGLKFMVYLQKENIIDESGMPKERFSAEFPKEGPSILRIQQVVRGDSAAYFCASSPSQGVVTEAFFGQGTRLTVV.

The chain joins TRBV9 to TRBJ2-2; D is possibly TRBD2 (6 bases). V lost 0 bases, J lost 5 bases, and 14 bases lay in between. This CDR3 region has 16 residues. Germline V gene data show CDR1 as SGDLS and CDR2 as YYNGEE. CDR3 DNA sequence: TGTGCCAGCAGCGTAGCAGGAGGGTTAAGGACCGGGGAGCTGTTTTTT. It encodes CASSVAGGLRTGELFF.

V usage is TRBV23-1 and J usage is TRBJ1-2, with D possibly TRBD1 on 5 matching bases. TRBV23-1 has ORF status, its function being uncertain. V lost 2 bases, J lost 2 bases, and 15 bases lay in between. The CDR3 is made up of 16 amino acids. DNA for the CDR3: TGCGCCAGCAGTCAAGCCCCCACGGGGCGCAACTATGGCTACACCTTC. This translates into CASSQAPTGRNYGYTF.

The chain carries TRBV7-5 and TRBJ2-5; the D call in the table, TRBD1, was not verified against the DNA. The end of the DNA is better explained by TRBJ2-7, so the J call may be wrong. TRBV7-5 is classified as a pseudogene. This CDR3 region has 15 residues. In DNA, the CDR3 is TGTGCCAGAAGCACCCGGGACAGGGTGTACTACGAGCAGTACTTC. Translated, it gives CARSTRDRVYYEQYF.

Worth noting for this clone: Other DNA sequences from this sample encode an identical CDR3 as well. The chain has TRBV6-5 and TRBJ1-5; 7 bases line up with TRBD1. V lost 5 bases, J lost 2 bases, and 0 bases stayed unmatched. The CDR3 spans 13 residues. CDR1 is MNHEY, CDR2 SVGAGI, per germline. This CDR3 is CASSTGGNQPQHF. CDR3 nucleotide sequence: TGTGCCAGCAGTACAGGGGGCAATCAGCCCCAGCATTTT.

The chain carries TRBV7-2 and TRBJ2-1; 8 bases agree with TRBD2. With V trimmed by 2 bases and J by 7 bases, 7 bases remained unmatched. The germline V gene encodes CDR1 SGHTA and CDR2 FQGNSA. The CDR3 has 15 residues. The CDR3 sequence: CASSLFGGARNEQFF. CDR3 sequence (DNA): TGTGCCAGCAGCTTATTCGGGGGGGCCCGGAATGAGCAGTTCTTC.

V usage is TRBV7-9 and J usage is TRBJ1-6; 11 nucleotides align to TRBD1. Germline V gene sequence: CDR1 SEHNR, CDR2 FQNEAQ (reference sequence). The J segment lost 9 bases and the V segment lost 1 base, leaving 2 bases of the junction unmatched. CDR3 length equals 15 residues. The CDR3: CASSLEGQGGSPLHF. The CDR3 region has the DNA TGTGCCAGCAGCTTAGAGGGACAGGGGGGTTCACCCCTCCACTTT. Full variable domain (outside the CDR3, taken from reference TRBV7-9 and TRBJ1-6): DTGVSQNPRHKITKRGQNVTFRCDPISEHNRLYWYRQTLGQGPEFLTYFQNEAQLEKSRLLSDRFSAERPKGSFSTLEIQRTEQGDSAMYLCASSLEGQGGSPLHFGNGTRLTVT.

This clone was found once. The genes are TRBV15 and TRBJ1-1, with D perhaps TRBD1 (6 bases). CDR3 length: 13 amino acids. Germline lookup yields CDR1 LNHNV and CDR2 YYDKDF (reference sequence). V was trimmed by 9 bases and J by 3 bases, leaving 14 bases between them. The CDR3 here is CATCRGFDTEAFF. CDR3 DNA: TGTGCCACTTGCAGGGGATTCGACACTGAAGCTTTCTTT.

This clone showed up just once. The V call is TRBV19, the J call TRBJ1-4; 7 bases are shared with TRBD1. From germline, CDR1 is LNHDA and CDR2 SQIVND (reference sequence). This CDR3 is built from 15 residues. V was clipped by 3 bases and J by 7 bases; unmatched bases: 8. The CDR3 DNA reads as TGTGCCAGTAGTATCGGCAACAGGGGCCGTGAAAAACTGTTTTTT. It encodes CASSIGNRGREKLFF.

This rearrangement joins TRBV6-1 to TRBJ2-7; no clear D. The CDR3 runs to 15 residues. In germline, CDR1 is MNHNS, CDR2 SASEGT. Trimming shortened V by 1 base and J by 3 bases, and 13 bases separated the two germline ends. The CDR3 coding sequence is TGTGCCAGCAGTGAAGTTGGTAGGGCCCTCTACGAGCAGTACTTC. Protein product: CASSEVGRALYEQYF.

This CDR3 is CASSQRGPYNEQFF. CDR3 nucleotides: TGTGCCAGCAGCCAGCGGGGACCGTACAATGAGCAGTTCTTC. This chain joins TRBV7-2 and TRBJ2-1; 7 positions match TRBD2. Germline loops: CDR1 SGHTA, CDR2 FQGNSA. V trimming: 5 bases; J trimming: 4 bases; junction bases outside the gene matches: 5. This CDR3 region has 14 residues.

The chain has TRBV5-6 and TRBJ1-3; a weak D match, TRBD1 (5 bases). The CDR3 runs to 16 residues. Trimming shortened V by 0 bases and J by 0 bases, and 10 bases separated the two germline ends. The germline gives CDR1 SGHDT, CDR2 YYEEEE. CDR3 residues: CASSLGRQNSGNTIYF. The CDR3 coding sequence is TGTGCCAGCAGCTTGGGTCGACAGAACTCTGGAAACACCATATATTTT.

The rearrangement joins TRBV5-1 to TRBJ2-1; D ambiguous. V was clipped by 4 bases and J by 4 bases, with 15 bases between them. CDR1 SGHRS and CDR2 YFSETQ come from the germline V gene. This CDR3 has 15 residues. The CDR3 coding sequence is TGCGCCAGCAGCCCTCGCACAGCCCAGTACAATGAGCAGTTCTTC. Its translation is CASSPRTAQYNEQFF.

The chain recombines TRBV19 with TRBJ2-1, with D possibly being TRBD2 (6 bases). Germline V gene data show CDR1 as LNHDA and CDR2 as SQIVND (reference sequence). The V end lost 10 bases, the J end lost 0 bases, and 13 bases lay between the germline ends. CDR3 size: 14 residues. The CDR3: CATGRGSSYNEQFF. CDR3 sequence (DNA): TGTGCCACGGGGCGGGGCAGCTCCTACAATGAGCAGTTCTTC.

This chain links TRBV20-1 with TRBJ2-5, with no clear D. This CDR3 contains 11 residues. Germline V CDR1 and CDR2: DFQATT, SNEGSKA (reference sequence). V gave up 6 bases and J gave up 4 bases, with 9 bases separating them. As DNA, the CDR3 is TGCAGTGCCCCGGACCGAGAGACCCAGTACTTC. Its translation is CSAPDRETQYF.

J is TRBJ1-5 and V is TRBV6-1; no clear D gene. CDR3 length: 14 residues. The ends were cut back, 5 bases at V and 4 bases at J, with 12 bases in the middle. CDR1 MNHNS and CDR2 SASEGT come from the germline V gene. This chain's CDR3 is CASSSQSSNQPQHF. As DNA, the CDR3 is TGTGCCAGCAGTTCACAGAGTTCTAATCAGCCCCAGCATTTT.

Here the CDR3 reads CASSQLGQGQPMRSPLHF. CDR3 DNA: TGTGCCAGCAGCCAACTCGGACAGGGACAGCCAATGCGGTCACCCCTCCACTTT. This chain links TRBV5-4 with TRBJ1-6; 8 bases fit TRBD1. V trimming: 4 bases; J trimming: 10 bases; junction bases outside the gene matches: 19. The CDR3 consists of 18 residues. The germline V gene encodes CDR1 SGHNT and CDR2 YYREEE (reference sequence). The full variable domain, rest sourced from reference TRBV5-4 and TRBJ1-6, is ETGVTQSPTHLIKTRGQQVTLRCSSQSGHNTVSWYQQALGQGPQFIFQYYREEENGRGNFPPRFSGLQFPNYSSELNVNALELDDSALYLCASSQLGQGQPMRSPLHFGNGTRLTVT.

The chain links TRBV6-4 to TRBJ2-1; 7 bases align to TRBD1. Germline V gene sequence: CDR1 MRHNA, CDR2 SNTAGT. The length of the CDR3 is 16 residues. The junction had 17 bases not matched to a gene; V was cut back by 8 bases and J by 7 bases. Written as DNA, the CDR3 is TGTGCCAGCTCCGGACAGGCAATGAATTCCCTGAATGAGCAGTTCTTC. Translating gives CASSGQAMNSLNEQFF.

The chain couples TRBV6-1 to TRBJ2-7, with D perhaps TRBD1 or TRBD2 (5 bases each). With 8 bases removed from V and 2 bases from J, the gap between germline ends came to 16 bases. Germline CDR1 reads MNHNS; CDR2 reads SASEGT. The CDR3 length is 14 residues. For the CDR3, the DNA is TGTGCCAGCTCAACCTTCGGGGCCCCCTACGAGCAGTACTTC. Translating gives CASSTFGAPYEQYF.

This sequence joins TRBV11-2 and TRBJ1-1; D possibly corresponds to TRBD1 (5 bases). V was pared by 0 bases and J by 4 bases, with 18 bases between. CDR3 size: 17 residues. Germline values: CDR1 SGHAT, CDR2 FQNNGV. In DNA form, the CDR3 reads TGTGCCAGCAGCTTAGAGGGTCGTTGGGGCGCTGGCACTGAAGCTTTCTTT. Translated: CASSLEGRWGAGTEAFF.

The chain recombines TRBV6-6 with TRBJ2-7; 9 bases match TRBD2. The germline gives CDR1 MNHNY, CDR2 SVGAGI (reference sequence). With V trimmed by 8 bases and J by 3 bases, 11 bases remained unmatched. CDR3 length equals 15 residues. CDR3 nucleotide sequence: TGTGCCAGCTCTTCCCAGCGGGGGGTCCTCTACGAGCAGTACTTC. It is translated as CASSSQRGVLYEQYF.